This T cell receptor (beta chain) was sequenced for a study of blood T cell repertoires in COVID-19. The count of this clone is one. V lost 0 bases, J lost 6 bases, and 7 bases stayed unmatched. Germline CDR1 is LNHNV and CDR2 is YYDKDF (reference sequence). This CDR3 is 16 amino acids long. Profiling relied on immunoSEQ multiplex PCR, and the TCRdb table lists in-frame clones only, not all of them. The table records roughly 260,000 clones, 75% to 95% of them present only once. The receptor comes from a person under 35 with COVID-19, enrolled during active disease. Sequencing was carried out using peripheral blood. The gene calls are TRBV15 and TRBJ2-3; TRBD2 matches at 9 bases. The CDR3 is CATSRDWREGPDTQYF. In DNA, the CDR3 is TGTGCCACCAGCAGAGATTGGCGGGAGGGCCCCGATACGCAGTATTTT.